A single T cell receptor (beta chain) is shown here with its context. This receptor's antigen is unknown. Per-base qualities were not stored, and no clone one base away is much larger. The source of the sample is a study of OX40 agonist ivuxolimab in advanced cancers. Concerning the study at large: Ivuxolimab was a fully human IgG2 agonistic monoclonal antibody targeting the costimulatory receptor OX40 (CD134). Intravenous ivuxolimab was administered to patients every 2 weeks at six dose levels: 0.01, 0.1, 0.3, 1.5, 3 and 10 mg/kg. Among the roughly 50 dose-escalation patients, around 20 had hepatocellular carcinoma, about 15 melanoma, 9 renal cell carcinoma and 9 head and neck cancer. In the dose-escalation cohort, roughly four fifths of patients were male, and the mean age was approximately 55 years, with a range of roughly 23 to 85. Patients were allowed to have had prior anti-PD-1, anti-PD-L1 or anti-CTLA-4 therapy, and roughly 40% of the dose-escalation patients had previously received checkpoint inhibitors. Three dose-escalation patients achieved partial responses, one with hepatocellular carcinoma and two with cutaneous melanoma. Peripheral TCRbeta sequencing was intended to test whether TCR sequence diversity was altered and clonal T-cell expansion was caused by ivuxolimab. The paper covers the monotherapy dose-escalation part of the phase I ivuxolimab trial, which included N of about 50 patients.

There are 14 amino acids in the CDR3, from cysteine to phenylalanine inclusive. Only the CDR3 DNA is retained, 42 bases long and in frame from the first base. CDR1 and CDR2 are read off the germline V gene as SNHLY and FYNNEI. Trimming takes 5 bases off V and 0 bases off J; junction bases not matched to a gene: 1. The trial excluded patients who had a history of autoimmune disease or were on systemic immunosuppression. In every dose cohort, peripheral blood was drawn for TCR sequencing at baseline, cycle 4 day 1, and cycle 7 day 1. Samples were obtained from an open-label, multicenter, first-in-human phase I dose-escalation trial of ivuxolimab. Adults with locally advanced or metastatic melanoma, renal cell carcinoma, hepatocellular carcinoma or head and neck squamous cell carcinoma were enrolled in the trial. Before TCR sequencing, CD4+ T cells and CD8+ T cells from peripheral blood were sorted into separate populations.

Genomic DNA was extracted from sorted cells for sequencing of the TCRbeta CDR3 region. TCRbeta CDR3 regions were sequenced using the immunoSEQ Assay. TCRdb limited this immuneACCESS table to in-frame rearrangements with V and J called. A share of clones is missing; checked studies link under half to unresolved V genes, and the rest is unexplained. Counted in this sample were 69,000 or so clones; about 83% of them appeared once. About 5.9% of the sample is in the top ten clones. Overall study results and their limits: At doses of 0.1 to 3.0 mg/kg, clonal expansion of both CD4+ and CD8+ blood T cells was observed from baseline to week 6. After ivuxolimab, expanded clones were on average more numerous among CD8+ T cells than among CD4+ T cells. Partial responders in the 0.1-3.0 mg/kg groups had among the lowest normalized peripheral clonal expansion, especially among CD8+ T cells. The antigen specificity of the peripheral T cells that underwent clonal expansion was not determined. Low levels of normalized T-cell clonal expansion were also shown by some nonresponding patients.

The sequencing used CD4+ or CD8+ T cells sorted from blood, collected in a trial of the OX40 agonist ivuxolimab. The receptor chain draws on TRBV2 and TRBJ1-2; a stretch of 9 junction bases matches TRBD1. This sequence originates from an adult with an advanced solid tumor such as melanoma, head and neck, liver or kidney cancer. The nucleotides are TGTGCCAGCAGTAGGGACAGGGCTAACTATGGCTACACCTTC. Its translation reads: CASSRDRANYGYTF.